A selection of T cell receptor beta chains follows, all from one sample in a study of T-cell reconstitution after alpha-beta-depleted transplantation in children. Each CDR3 protein is one row after TCRdb ran MiXCR on the PCR reads. The sample carries a few hundred thousand distinct CDR3 sequences, about a tenth recorded once. The starting material was PBMCs from the stem cell graft donor, obtained from the stem cell graft. The receptors were sampled from a human donor who donated a stem cell graft to a child with acute myeloid leukemia. Each CDR3 is given with its conserved first and last residue. A D gene is named only where the DNA matches it firmly. Size is stated for part of the rows, as once, few or many counts, or as a class when the clone is expanded.

size	V	J	D	DNA	CDR3
few	TRBV12-3/TRBV12-4	TRBJ1-4	.	TGTGCCAGCAGTTTCGGGGGGCCCGGGGAAAAACTGTTTTTT	CASSFGGPGEKLFF
.	TRBV25-1	TRBJ1-1	TRBD1	TGTGCCAGCAGCCCCCCAGGGGGCAGGGAAGGTATGAACACTGAAGCTTTCTTT	CASSPPGGREGMNTEAFF
.	TRBV6-5	TRBJ2-3	.	TGTGCCAGCAGTTTTCAGGGACACAGCACAGATACGCAGTATTTT	CASSFQGHSTDTQYF
.	TRBV7-8	TRBJ2-1	.	TGTGCCAGCAGCCTCGACCCTATTGAGCAGTTCTTC	CASSLDPIEQFF
few	TRBV4-1	TRBJ2-1	.	TGCGCCAGCAGCCAAGGTAGGGGGGGAGGCTACAATGAGCAGTTCTTC	CASSQGRGGGYNEQFF
.	TRBV20-1	TRBJ2-5	TRBD2	TGCAGTGCTGGAGCGGGGGGGATGGAGACCCAGTACTTC	CSAGAGGMETQYF
.	TRBV7-6	TRBJ2-7	.	TGTGCCAGCAGCGCAGAACAGGAATTCTACGAGCAGTACTTC	CASSAEQEFYEQYF
few	TRBV20-1	TRBJ2-2	.	TGCAGTGCTAGCCACCCAGGGGGGGAGCGGGAGTCGCCCGGGGAGCTGTTTTTT	CSASHPGGERESPGELFF
.	TRBV7-3	TRBJ2-3	.	TGTGTCAGCAGCTCCCAGGGGGATACGCAGTATTTT	CVSSSQGDTQYF
.	TRBV18	TRBJ2-1	TRBD2	TGTGCCAGCTCACGTGCTAGCGGGGTTCTCGGGGATGAGCAGTTCTTC	CASSRASGVLGDEQFF
many	TRBV15	TRBJ2-3	TRBD2	TGTGCCACCAGCAGAGATAATAGCGGGAGCCCCAGCACAGATACGCAGTATTTT	CATSRDNSGSPSTDTQYF
.	TRBV29-1	TRBJ2-7	.	TGCAGCGTTGACCGACGTGCCACTAGTCGCGAGCAGTACTTC	CSVDRRATSREQYF
many	TRBV6-1	TRBJ2-1	TRBD1	TGTGCCAGCACCGACAGGGCGGACCTCATGAGGTTCTTC	CASTDRADLMRFF
few	TRBV4-1	TRBJ2-3	.	TGCGCCAGCAGCCTAATCGACAGCAGCACAGATACGCAGTATTTT	CASSLIDSSTDTQYF